Given below is one TCR beta chain in context. What it binds is unknown. These data originate in a study of cytomegalovirus exposure and HLA in healthy donors. Study conclusions and caveats: Associated with cytomegalovirus, according to the listing, were 164 TCR beta chains.

Data came from immunoSEQ multiplex PCR; TCRdb stores just in-frame clones and leaves some out. The sample has 250,000 to 350,000 clones; approximately 87% are singletons. The source material was PBMCs. The receptor comes from a woman aged 18-29 years in good health and CMV-seronegative.

The CDR3 nucleotides are TGTGCCAGCAGCAAGGGGACAGGGGGGGGACTCACAGATACGCAGTATTTT. It yields the protein CASSKGTGGGLTDTQYF. The genes are TRBV5-4 and TRBJ2-3, with 11 bases aligning to TRBD1. CDR1 and CDR2 (germline): SGHNT, YYREEE (reference sequence). Losses at the gene ends were 4 bases for V and 2 bases for J; bases not matched to a gene: 9. The CDR3 totals 17 residues.